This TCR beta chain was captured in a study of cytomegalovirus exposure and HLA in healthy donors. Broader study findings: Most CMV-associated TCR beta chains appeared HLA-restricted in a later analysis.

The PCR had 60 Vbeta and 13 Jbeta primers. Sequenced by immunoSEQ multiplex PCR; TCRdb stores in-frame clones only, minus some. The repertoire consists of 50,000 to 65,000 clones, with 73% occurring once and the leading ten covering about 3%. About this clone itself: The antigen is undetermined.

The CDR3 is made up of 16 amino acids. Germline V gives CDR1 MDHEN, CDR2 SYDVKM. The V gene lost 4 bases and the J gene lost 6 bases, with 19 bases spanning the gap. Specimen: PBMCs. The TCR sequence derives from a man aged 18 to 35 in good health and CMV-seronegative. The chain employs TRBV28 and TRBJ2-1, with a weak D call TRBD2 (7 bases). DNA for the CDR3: TGTGCCAGCAGTTCATGGGGCGGGGGCCCAGGCAATGAGCAGTTCTTC. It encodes CASSSWGGGPGNEQFF.